This T cell receptor (beta chain) stems from a study of vaccination and CD4 T cells after COVID-19. Across the whole study: Recovered patients in the cohort numbered six men and four women, two of them Hispanic. The study, taken as a whole, reports: Vaccine-specific clones in convalescent patients were spike mono-reactive in 304 of 307 cases.

Trimming took 5 bases from V and 0 from J; bases not matched to a gene: 1. The CDR3 covers 15 residues. CDR1 SGHTA and CDR2 FQGNSA come from the germline V gene. Oncomine TCR Beta short-read sequencing was applied to DNA from cultured CD4+ T cells. Each CDR3 protein gets one entry after TCRdb re-called the PCR reads with MiXCR. The table has about 20,000 distinct CDR3 sequences, 45% to 70% seen once. On this clonotype itself: Its antigen is still unknown.

The treatment denotes: approximately 9-day PBMC culture with coronavirus spike peptide pools or control peptides (ViraFEST assay). After expanding antigen-specific T cells with peptide pools, ViraFEST sequenced their TCRs. This TCR came from a human donor who had recovered from COVID-19. The chain has TRBV7-2 and TRBJ2-6; the match to TRBD1 covers 7 bases. Sequencing used CD4+ T cells from blood, cultured in vitro. The CDR3 DNA reads TGTGCCAGCAGCCGGGACAGCTCTGGGGCCAACGTCCTGACTTTC. Its translation is CASSRDSSGANVLTF.